The 15 T cell receptor beta chains below come from one sample, sequenced in a study of T cells in Graves' hyperthyroidism and ophthalmopathy. TCR beta CDR3 sequences were amplified from RNA transcripts. HTBI primers were the set used in a first-round RT-PCR of the TCR CDR3. TCRdb redid the calling of the multiplex PCR reads with MiXCR, one entry per CDR3 protein. This sample has approximately 510,000 distinct CDR3 sequences, with 40% to 50% found just once. The sequencing input was peripheral blood or thyroid tissue (not recorded which). Source of these receptors: an adult woman with Graves' disease, either hyperthyroidism or ophthalmopathy (not recorded which).

Remarks on this clonotype: An end of the junction does not agree with germline; a read error may underlie this. This chain uses TRBV29-1 with TRBJ1-1, with 7 bases aligning to TRBD1. The V gene's germline CDR1 is SQVTM and CDR2 ANQGSEA. The CDR3 is made up of 12 amino acids. The CDR3 DNA is TGCAGCGTTGTACAGGGGAACACTGAAGCCTTCTTT. This translates into CSVVQGNTEAFF. Complete variable domain (other parts from reference TRBV29-1 and TRBJ1-1): SAVISQKPSRDICQRGTSLTIQCQVDSQVTMMFWYRQQPGQSLTLIATANQGSEATYESGFVIDKFPISRPNLTFSTLTVSNMSPEDSSIYLCSVVQGNTEAFFGQGTRLTVV.

CDR3 DNA: TGTGCCAGCAGCTTAGCGGAATTAAACTATGGCTACACCTTC. This translates into CASSLAELNYGYTF. The V gene is TRBV7-2, the J gene TRBJ1-2; no reliable D call. Trimming shortened V by 0 bases and J by 2 bases, and 7 bases separated the two germline ends. The CDR3 runs to 14 residues. Germline V gene sequence: CDR1 SGHTA, CDR2 FQGNSA.

The chain carries TRBV10-3 and TRBJ1-1; a weak D match, TRBD1 (6 bases). The CDR3 sequence is 13 residues long. V was clipped by 6 bases and J by 9 bases, with 17 bases between them. Germline values: CDR1 ENHRY, CDR2 SYGVKD. The CDR3 DNA is TGTGCCATCAGGTTCCCCGGACAGTCGAAAGCTTTCTTT. It yields the protein CAIRFPGQSKAFF.

The genes are TRBV10-3 and TRBJ1-5; no clear D. This CDR3 region has 12 residues. V lost 4 bases, J lost 11 bases, and 12 bases lay in between. Germline V lookup: CDR1 ENHRY, CDR2 SYGVKD. The CDR3 DNA reads TGTGCCATCAGTGGGCAGCGAGAGACCCAGCATTTT. This translates into CAISGQRETQHF.

This chain links TRBV15 with TRBJ2-2; D ambiguous. V gave up 0 bases and J gave up 8 bases, with 7 bases separating them. Per germline, CDR1 LNHNV and CDR2 YYDKDF (reference sequence). The CDR3 spans 13 residues. The CDR3 loop is CATSRDIQGELFF. In nucleotides, the CDR3 is TGTGCCACCAGCAGAGATATTCAAGGGGAGCTGTTTTTT. Using reference TRBV15 and TRBJ2-2 for the parts outside the CDR3, the full variable domain is DAMVIQNPRYQVTQFGKPVTLSCSQTLNHNVMYWYQQKSSQAPKLLFHYYDKDFNNEADTPDNFQSRRPNTSFCFLDIRSPGLGDTAMYLCATSRDIQGELFFGEGSRLTVL.

In its sample, this clonotype was seen many times. The CDR3, as DNA: TGTGCCAGTACGAAAAAATGGGGGCGGGGGGGCAATCAGCCCCAGCATTTT. Its protein product is CASTKKWGRGGNQPQHF. This rearrangement joins TRBV19 to TRBJ1-5; TRBD1 might be the D (6 bases). CDR3 size: 17 residues. Germline V gene data show CDR1 as LNHDA and CDR2 as SQIVND (reference sequence). V shed 7 bases and J shed 2 bases, with 21 bases lying between them. Full variable domain (missing parts from reference TRBV19 and TRBJ1-5): DGGITQSPKYLFRKEGQNVTLSCEQNLNHDAMYWYRQDPGQGLRLIYYSQIVNDFQKGDIAEGYSVSREKKESFPLTVTSAQKNPTAFYLCASTKKWGRGGNQPQHFGDGTRLSIL.

At least ten counts were recorded for this clonotype. The chain is built from TRBV29-1 and TRBJ1-1, with TRBD1 matching over 7 bases. Unmatched junction bases numbered 6, after V lost 7 bases and J lost 4 bases. The CDR3 length is 12 residues. Germline CDR1 is SQVTM and CDR2 is ANQGSEA. CDR3: CSGNRGGTEAFF. The CDR3 DNA sequence: TGCAGCGGCAACAGGGGTGGCACTGAAGCTTTCTTT.

The V and J genes are TRBV19 and TRBJ1-5; TRBD1 aligns across 7 bases. Trimming took 6 bases from V and 0 from J; bases not matched to a gene: 8. The length of the CDR3 is 16 residues. Germline CDR1 and CDR2: LNHDA and SQIVND (reference sequence). The DNA of the CDR3 is TGTGCCAGTAGCAGTCCGGGACAGACTAGCAATCAGCCCCAGCATTTT. Translation: CASSSPGQTSNQPQHF.

The CDR3 loop is CATEDLSGNTEAFF. CDR3 coding DNA: TGTGCCACCGAGGACCTCTCTGGAAACACTGAAGCTTTCTTT. This chain connects TRBV10-3 to TRBJ1-1; D is undetermined. Germline CDR1 and CDR2: ENHRY and SYGVKD. V shed 10 bases and J shed 2 bases, with 17 bases lying between them. The length of the CDR3 is 14 residues.

This clonotype has ten or more counts. The genes are TRBV7-9 and TRBJ1-2; TRBD1 aligns across 10 bases. Trimming cost V 4 bases and J 6 bases; bases outside gene matches: 11. From germline, CDR1 is SEHNR and CDR2 FQNEAQ (reference sequence). This CDR3 region has 16 residues. The CDR3 bases are TGTGCCAGCAGCTCTCCTCGGACAGGGGGAAGAGATGGCTACACCTTC. The encoded protein is CASSSPRTGGRDGYTF. Based on the CDR3 plus reference TRBV7-9 and TRBJ1-2, the full variable domain is DTGVSQNPRHKITKRGQNVTFRCDPISEHNRLYWYRQTLGQGPEFLTYFQNEAQLEKSRLLSDRFSAERPKGSFSTLEIQRTEQGDSAMYLCASSSPRTGGRDGYTFGSGTRLTVV.

V is TRBV29-1 and J is TRBJ2-5, with D possibly being TRBD1 or TRBD2 (6 bases each). The CDR3 runs 12 residues. V lost 7 bases and J 5 bases, leaving 14 bases between the germline ends. Germline lookup yields CDR1 SQVTM and CDR2 ANQGSEA. The CDR3 is CSGQRGVETQYF. The CDR3 DNA reads TGCAGCGGACAAAGGGGGGTGGAGACCCAGTACTTC.

The table lists this clonotype with a few counts. The chain employs TRBV2 and TRBJ1-5, with 7 bases aligning to TRBD1. CDR3 size: 14 residues. Germline V gene lookup returns CDR1 SNHLY and CDR2 FYNNEI. Trimming took 5 bases from V and 6 from J; bases not matched to a gene: 7. The CDR3 is CASSLQGNSQPQHF. The CDR3, as DNA: TGTGCCAGCAGTCTACAGGGGAACAGTCAGCCCCAGCATTTT.

The table lists this clonotype with many counts. The chain links TRBV11-2 to TRBJ2-7; a weak D match, TRBD1 (5 bases). The CDR3 extends over 15 amino acids. V shed 3 bases and J shed 2 bases, with 14 bases lying between them. Germline lookup yields CDR1 SGHAT and CDR2 FQNNGV. The CDR3: CASSLGPAHPYEQYF. CDR3 bases: TGTGCCAGCAGCTTGGGGCCAGCTCACCCCTACGAGCAGTACTTC. Combining the CDR3 with reference TRBV11-2 and TRBJ2-7 gives the whole variable domain EAGVAQSPRYKIIEKRQSVAFWCNPISGHATLYWYQQILGQGPKLLIQFQNNGVVDDSQLPKDRFSAERLKGVDSTLKIQPAKLEDSAVYLCASSLGPAHPYEQYFGPGTRLTVT.

This clonotype was detected ten times or more. This chain links TRBV19 with TRBJ1-1; D gene uncertain. V was pared by 5 bases and J by 8 bases, with 15 bases between. This CDR3 has 13 amino acids. The germline CDR1 and CDR2 sequences are LNHDA and SQIVND (reference sequence). The CDR3 nucleotides read TGTGCCAGTAGTCCCGACCGGACCAGGGAAGCTTTCTTT. Its protein is CASSPDRTREAFF. Using reference TRBV19 and TRBJ1-1 for the parts outside the CDR3, the full variable domain is DGGITQSPKYLFRKEGQNVTLSCEQNLNHDAMYWYRQDPGQGLRLIYYSQIVNDFQKGDIAEGYSVSREKKESFPLTVTSAQKNPTAFYLCASSPDRTREAFFGQGTRLTVV.

This sequence joins TRBV28 and TRBJ1-2; TRBD1 matches 8 bases. This CDR3 is 13 amino acids long. Germline-derived CDR1 and CDR2 are MDHEN and SYDVKM. V shed 1 base, J shed 8 bases, and the junction held 3 bases outside the gene matches. CDR3 in amino acids: CASSLFRGRGYTF. In DNA form, the CDR3 reads TGTGCCAGCAGTTTATTCAGGGGGCGGGGCTACACCTTC.